This is a list of T cell receptor beta chains from one sample in a study of OX40 agonist ivuxolimab in advanced cancers. TCRdb's table, derived via immunoSEQ multiplex PCR, lists solely in-frame clones and lacks some. The sample lists around 35,000 clones; under 90% were seen once. The material sequenced was CD4+ or CD8+ T cells sorted from blood, taken in a trial of the OX40 agonist ivuxolimab. The source of these receptors is an adult with an advanced solid tumor such as melanoma, head and neck, liver or kidney cancer. Each CDR3 is given with its conserved first and last residue. Fields, in order: clone size, CDR3 length, D gene, V gene, J gene, CDR3 DNA, CDR3 protein. A D gene is named only where the DNA matches it firmly. Some rows mark clone size as missing; the rest say once, few, many or name a class of expanded clone.

>NA|14|NA|TRBV19|TRBJ2-7
TGTGCCAGTAAAAGGACCCCCAGCTCCTACGAGCAGTACTTC
CASKRTPSSYEQYF
>few|13|NA|TRBV30|TRBJ1-4
TGTGCCTGGAGTGTCGGCGTGGGTGAAAAACTGTTTTTT
CAWSVGVGEKLFF
>NA|16|NA|TRBV6-1|TRBJ2-1
TGTGCCAGCAGTGATACTGGCAACAGGGAACACAATGAGCAGTTCTTC
CASSDTGNREHNEQFF
>once|16|TRBD1|TRBV30|TRBJ1-2
TGTGCCTGGAGAAATCGCCGACAGGGCTCGAGCTATGGCTACACCTTC
CAWRNRRQGSSYGYTF
>once|12|NA|TRBV28|TRBJ1-6
TGTGCCAGCAGTCCGCCCGCTTCACCCCTCCACTTT
CASSPPASPLHF
>NA|14|NA|TRBV7-3|TRBJ2-1
TGTGCCAGCAGCTTAGCGCCGGCAGTGGATGAGCAGTTCTTC
CASSLAPAVDEQFF
>once|14|NA|TRBV27|TRBJ1-1
TGTGCCAGCAGTTTATTTATGGGGGACACTGAAGCTTTCTTT
CASSLFMGDTEAFF
>NA|17|NA|TRBV7-8|TRBJ2-3
TGTGCCAGCAGCTTGGGTCGGGGGGCGGGAGTGGCAGATACGCAGTATTTT
CASSLGRGAGVADTQYF
>NA|15|NA|TRBV9|TRBJ2-1
TGTGCCAGCAGCGTAGACGGAGGGACGCGCAATGAGCAGTTCTTC
CASSVDGGTRNEQFF
>NA|14|TRBD1|TRBV4-1|TRBJ1-2
TGCGCCAGCAGCCCGGGACAGGGGAACTATGGCTACACCTTC
CASSPGQGNYGYTF
>NA|15|TRBD1|TRBV7-6|TRBJ1-4
TGTGCCAGCAGCTTAGAGACAGGGTCGTTGGAAAAACTGTTTTTT
CASSLETGSLEKLFF
>NA|16|TRBD1|TRBV10-1|TRBJ2-3
TGCGCCAGCAGCACCGGACAGGGCCCACTCACAGATACGCAGTATTTT
CASSTGQGPLTDTQYF
>NA|15|TRBD1|TRBV5-4|TRBJ2-1
TGTGCCAGCAGCCCTGGACAGGGTATCTTTGATGAGCAGTTCTTC
CASSPGQGIFDEQFF
>NA|17|NA|TRBV18|TRBJ1-1
TGTGCCAGCTCCCCGCTGGGGGGGCCGGCCTCGGGGACTGAAGCTTTCTTT
CASSPLGGPASGTEAFF
>NA|13|TRBD2|TRBV10-3|TRBJ2-3
TGTGCCATCAACGAGCGGGAGACAGATACGCAGTATTTT
CAINERETDTQYF
>NA|14|TRBD1|TRBV5-6|TRBJ2-3
TGTGCCAGCAGCTTCGGACAGGGACTAGATACGCAGTATTTT
CASSFGQGLDTQYF
>NA|15|TRBD1|TRBV19|TRBJ2-7
TGTGCCAGTAGTACGCCGGGACAGGGGGCCCCCGAGCAGTACTTC
CASSTPGQGAPEQYF
>few|15|TRBD1|TRBV10-3|TRBJ2-7
TGTGCCATCAGTGAGTCGACAGGGAAGGCCTACGAGCAGTACTTC
CAISESTGKAYEQYF
>NA|16|TRBD2|TRBV4-3|TRBJ2-5
TGCGCCAGCAGCCAAGGGGCTAGCGGGAGTGGAGAGACCCAGTACTTC
CASSQGASGSGETQYF
>few|14|NA|TRBV18|TRBJ2-2
TGTGCCAGCTCACCGACAGGGAACACCGGGGAGCTGTTTTTT
CASSPTGNTGELFF
>NA|15|TRBD2|TRBV6-6|TRBJ2-1
TGTGCCAGCAGGTGGACTAGCGGGGGGGCAAATGAGCAGTTCTTC
CASRWTSGGANEQFF
>NA|12|NA|TRBV5-6|TRBJ1-4
TGTGCCAGCAGCTTGTCAGATGAAAAACTGTTTTTT
CASSLSDEKLFF
>NA|15|NA|TRBV4-3|TRBJ2-5
TGCGCCAGCAGCCAAGGTCTAGGGGGGATAGAGACCCAGTACTTC
CASSQGLGGIETQYF
>once|14|TRBD2|TRBV30|TRBJ2-3
TGTGCCTGTCTACTAGCGGGGAGCACAGATACGCAGTATTTT
CACLLAGSTDTQYF
>NA|14|NA|TRBV7-3|TRBJ2-1
TGTGCCAGCAGCATCTCGGGACACAACAATGAGCAGTTCTTC
CASSISGHNNEQFF
>NA|14|NA|TRBV7-2|TRBJ2-7
TGTGCCAGCAGCCCGCCCTCTGCCAGCCACGAGCAGTACTTC
CASSPPSASHEQYF
>NA|11|NA|TRBV20-1|TRBJ1-1
TGCAGTGCTACGACCGGAACTGTGGCTTTCTTT
CSATTGTVAFF
>NA|14|NA|TRBV6-6|TRBJ2-1
TGTGCCAGCAGTGGAACCTTCTCCTACAATGAGCAGTTCTTC
CASSGTFSYNEQFF
>NA|15|NA|TRBV15|TRBJ2-2
TGTGCCACCAGCAGAGATGTAGGGTACACCGGGGAGCTGTTTTTT
CATSRDVGYTGELFF
>NA|15|TRBD2|TRBV27|TRBJ2-7
TGTGCCAGCAGTTACTCTTGGGCTAGCGGTTACGAGCAGTACTTC
CASSYSWASGYEQYF
>NA|16|TRBD2|TRBV19|TRBJ2-1
TGTGCCAGTAGTATGATAGCGGGAGGCACCTACAATGAGCAGTTCTTC
CASSMIAGGTYNEQFF
>once|14|NA|TRBV7-2|TRBJ2-2
TGTGCCAGCAGCGAAGGGCCATGGACGGGGGAGCTGTTTTTT
CASSEGPWTGELFF
>NA|15|NA|TRBV9|TRBJ2-3
TGTGCCAGCAGCGAAACGACTGGGTTTTTGGATACGCAGTATTTT
CASSETTGFLDTQYF
>NA|13|NA|TRBV6-1|TRBJ2-7
TGTGCCAGCAGTAGGGGTAAGGGGAACGAGCAGTACTTC
CASSRGKGNEQYF
>NA|17|TRBD2|TRBV28|TRBJ2-1
TGTGCCAGCAGTTTATACGAGAGCGGGAAAACCTACAATGAGCAGTTCTTC
CASSLYESGKTYNEQFF
>NA|13|NA|TRBV7-2|TRBJ2-7
TGTGCCAGCAGCATCGGGAGCTCCTACGAGCAGTACTTC
CASSIGSSYEQYF